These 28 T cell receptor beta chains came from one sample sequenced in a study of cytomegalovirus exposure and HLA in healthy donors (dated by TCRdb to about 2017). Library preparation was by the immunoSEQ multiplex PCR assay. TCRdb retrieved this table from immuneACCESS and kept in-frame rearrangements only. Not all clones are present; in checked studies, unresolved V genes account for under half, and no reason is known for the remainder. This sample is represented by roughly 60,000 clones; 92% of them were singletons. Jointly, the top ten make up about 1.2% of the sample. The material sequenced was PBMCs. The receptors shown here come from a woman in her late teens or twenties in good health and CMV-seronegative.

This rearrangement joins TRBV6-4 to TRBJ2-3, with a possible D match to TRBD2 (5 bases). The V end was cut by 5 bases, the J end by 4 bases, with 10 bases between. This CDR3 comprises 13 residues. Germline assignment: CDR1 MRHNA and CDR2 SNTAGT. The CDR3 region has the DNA TGTGCCAGCAGTCCCGGGGTCCCAGATACGCAGTATTTT. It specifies CASSPGVPDTQYF.

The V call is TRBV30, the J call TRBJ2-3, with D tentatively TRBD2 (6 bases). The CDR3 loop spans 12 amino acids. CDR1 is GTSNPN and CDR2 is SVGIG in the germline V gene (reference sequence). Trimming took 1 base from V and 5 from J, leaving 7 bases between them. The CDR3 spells CAWSAGVDTQYF. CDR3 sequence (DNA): TGTGCCTGGAGTGCGGGGGTAGATACGCAGTATTTT.

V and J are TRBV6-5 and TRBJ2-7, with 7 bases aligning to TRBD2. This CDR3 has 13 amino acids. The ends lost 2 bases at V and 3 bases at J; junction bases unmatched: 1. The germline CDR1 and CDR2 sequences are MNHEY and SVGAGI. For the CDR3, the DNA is TGTGCCAGCAGTTACGGGACTAACTACGAGCAGTACTTC. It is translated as CASSYGTNYEQYF.

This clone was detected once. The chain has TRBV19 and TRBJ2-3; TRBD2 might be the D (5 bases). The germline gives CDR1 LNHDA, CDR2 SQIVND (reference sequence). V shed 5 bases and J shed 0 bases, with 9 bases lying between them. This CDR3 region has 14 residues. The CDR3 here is CASSRSGSTDTQYF. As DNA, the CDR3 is TGTGCCAGTAGTCGGAGCGGAAGCACAGATACGCAGTATTTT.

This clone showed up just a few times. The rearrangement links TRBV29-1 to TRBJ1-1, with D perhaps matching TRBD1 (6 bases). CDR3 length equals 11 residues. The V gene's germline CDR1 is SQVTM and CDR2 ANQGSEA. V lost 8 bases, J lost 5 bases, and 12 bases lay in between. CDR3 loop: CSPLRGTEAFF. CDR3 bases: TGCAGCCCTCTAAGGGGGACTGAAGCTTTCTTT. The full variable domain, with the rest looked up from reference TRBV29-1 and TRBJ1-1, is SAVISQKPSRDICQRGTSLTIQCQVDSQVTMMFWYRQQPGQSLTLIATANQGSEATYESGFVIDKFPISRPNLTFSTLTVSNMSPEDSSIYLCSPLRGTEAFFGQGTRLTVV.

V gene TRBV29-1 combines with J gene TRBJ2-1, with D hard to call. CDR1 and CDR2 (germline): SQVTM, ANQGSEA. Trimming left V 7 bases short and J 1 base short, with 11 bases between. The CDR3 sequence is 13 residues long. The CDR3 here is CSALTVSYNEQFF. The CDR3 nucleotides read TGCAGCGCACTCACAGTGTCCTACAATGAGCAGTTCTTC.

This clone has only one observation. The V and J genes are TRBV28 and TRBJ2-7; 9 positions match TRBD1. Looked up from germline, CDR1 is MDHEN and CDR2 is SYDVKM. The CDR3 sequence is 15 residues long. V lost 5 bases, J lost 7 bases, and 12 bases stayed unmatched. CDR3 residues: CASSPRDRVSVEQYF. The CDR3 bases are TGTGCCAGCAGTCCACGGGACAGGGTTTCTGTGGAGCAGTACTTC.

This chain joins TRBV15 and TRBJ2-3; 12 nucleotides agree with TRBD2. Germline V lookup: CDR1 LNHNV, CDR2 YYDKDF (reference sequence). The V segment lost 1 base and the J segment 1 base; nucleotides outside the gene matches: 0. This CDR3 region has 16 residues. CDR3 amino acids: CATSRGLAGGTDTQYF. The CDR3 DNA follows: TGTGCCACCAGCAGAGGACTAGCGGGAGGCACAGATACGCAGTATTTT.

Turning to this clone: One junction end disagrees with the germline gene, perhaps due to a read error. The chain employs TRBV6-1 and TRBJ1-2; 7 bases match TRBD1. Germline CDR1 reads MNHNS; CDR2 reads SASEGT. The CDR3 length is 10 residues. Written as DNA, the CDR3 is TGTGCCAGCAGGAAGGACAGGATCTGCTTC. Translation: CASRKDRICF.

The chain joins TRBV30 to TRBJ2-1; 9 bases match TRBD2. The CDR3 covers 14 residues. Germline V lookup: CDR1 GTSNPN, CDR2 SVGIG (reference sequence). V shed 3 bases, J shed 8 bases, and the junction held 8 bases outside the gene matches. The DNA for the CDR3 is TGTGCCTGGAGGCCGGGACTAGCTAGGTATGAGCAGTTCTTC. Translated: CAWRPGLARYEQFF.

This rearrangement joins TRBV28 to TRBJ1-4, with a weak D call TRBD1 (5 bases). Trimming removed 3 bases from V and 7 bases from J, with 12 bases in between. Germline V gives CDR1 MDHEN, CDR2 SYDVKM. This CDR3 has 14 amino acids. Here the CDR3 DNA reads TGTGCCAGCAGTTTGGGGCTACGAGGTGAAAAACTGTTTTTT. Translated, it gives CASSLGLRGEKLFF.

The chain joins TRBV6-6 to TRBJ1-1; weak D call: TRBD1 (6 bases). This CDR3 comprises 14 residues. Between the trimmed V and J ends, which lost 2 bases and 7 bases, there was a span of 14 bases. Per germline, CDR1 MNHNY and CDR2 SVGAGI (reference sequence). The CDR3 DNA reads TGTGCCAGCAGTTACAATCGACAGGTCCATGAAGCTTTCTTT. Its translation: CASSYNRQVHEAFF.

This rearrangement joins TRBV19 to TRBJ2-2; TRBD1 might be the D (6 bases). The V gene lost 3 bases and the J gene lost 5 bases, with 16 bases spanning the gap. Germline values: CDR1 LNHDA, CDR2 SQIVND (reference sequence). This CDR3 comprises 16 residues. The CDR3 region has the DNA TGTGCCAGTAGTATGTTGAGTCAGGGGTTTACCGGGGAGCTGTTTTTT. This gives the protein CASSMLSQGFTGELFF.

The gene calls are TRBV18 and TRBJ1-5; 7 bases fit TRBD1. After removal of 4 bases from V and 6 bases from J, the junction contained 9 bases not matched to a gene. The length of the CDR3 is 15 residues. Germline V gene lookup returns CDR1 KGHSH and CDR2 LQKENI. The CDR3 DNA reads TGTGCCAGCTCACGGGCAGGGGGTAGGGGTCAGCCCCAGCATTTT. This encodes CASSRAGGRGQPQHF.

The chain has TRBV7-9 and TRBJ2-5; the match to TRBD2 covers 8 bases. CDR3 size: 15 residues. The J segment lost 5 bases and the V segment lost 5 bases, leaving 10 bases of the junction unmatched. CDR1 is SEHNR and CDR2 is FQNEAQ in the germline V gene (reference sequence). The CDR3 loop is CASSLDAGGGETQYF. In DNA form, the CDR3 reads TGTGCCAGCAGCCTAGACGCGGGGGGCGGGGAGACCCAGTACTTC.

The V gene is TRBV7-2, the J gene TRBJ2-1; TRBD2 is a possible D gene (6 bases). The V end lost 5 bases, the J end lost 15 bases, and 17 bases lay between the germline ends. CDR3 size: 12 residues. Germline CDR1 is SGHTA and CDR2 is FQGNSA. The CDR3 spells CASSLSAGPSFF. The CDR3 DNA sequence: TGTGCCAGCAGCCTGTCGGCGGGACCCTCGTTCTTC.

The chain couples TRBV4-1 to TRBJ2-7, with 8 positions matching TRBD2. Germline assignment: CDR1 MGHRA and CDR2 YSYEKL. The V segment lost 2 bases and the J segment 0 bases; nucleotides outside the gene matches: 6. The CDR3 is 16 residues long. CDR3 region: CASSQSFGGVSYEQYF. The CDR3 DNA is TGCGCCAGCAGCCAATCTTTCGGGGGGGTCTCCTACGAGCAGTACTTC.

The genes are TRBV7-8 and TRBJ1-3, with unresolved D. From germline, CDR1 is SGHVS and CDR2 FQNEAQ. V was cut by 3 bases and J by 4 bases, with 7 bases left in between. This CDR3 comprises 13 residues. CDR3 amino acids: CASSLSEGNTIYF. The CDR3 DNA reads TGTGCCAGCAGCTTGTCGGAGGGAAACACCATATATTTT.

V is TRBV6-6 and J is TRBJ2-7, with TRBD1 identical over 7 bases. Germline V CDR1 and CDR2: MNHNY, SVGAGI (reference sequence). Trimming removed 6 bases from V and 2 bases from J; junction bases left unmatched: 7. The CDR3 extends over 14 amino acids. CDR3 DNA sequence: TGTGCCAGCAGAACTGACAGGGACCCCTACGAGCAGTACTTC. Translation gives CASRTDRDPYEQYF.

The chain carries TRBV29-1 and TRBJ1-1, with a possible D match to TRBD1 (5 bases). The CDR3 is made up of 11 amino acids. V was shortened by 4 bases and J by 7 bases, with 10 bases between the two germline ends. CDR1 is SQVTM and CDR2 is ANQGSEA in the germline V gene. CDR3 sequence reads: CSVAAGLEAFF. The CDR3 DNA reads TGCAGCGTTGCGGCGGGACTTGAAGCTTTCTTT.

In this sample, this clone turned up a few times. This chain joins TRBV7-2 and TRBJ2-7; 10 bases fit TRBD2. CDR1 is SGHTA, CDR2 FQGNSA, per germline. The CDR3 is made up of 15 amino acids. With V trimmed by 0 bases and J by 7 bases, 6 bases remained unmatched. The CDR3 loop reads CASSLASGREMEQYF. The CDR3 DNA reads TGTGCCAGCAGCTTAGCGAGCGGGAGGGAGATGGAGCAGTACTTC.

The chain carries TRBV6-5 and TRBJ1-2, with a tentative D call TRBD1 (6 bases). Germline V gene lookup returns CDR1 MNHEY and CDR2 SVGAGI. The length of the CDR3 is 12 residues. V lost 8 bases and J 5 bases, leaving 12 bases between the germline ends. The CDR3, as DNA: TGTGCCAGCTCTACAGGGACATATGGCTACACCTTC. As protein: CASSTGTYGYTF.

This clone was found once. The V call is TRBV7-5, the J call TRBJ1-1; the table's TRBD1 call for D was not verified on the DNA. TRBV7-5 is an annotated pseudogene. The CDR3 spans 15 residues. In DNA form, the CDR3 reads TGTGCCAGAAGCCTATTACCCCCAGGGGACACTGAAGCTTTCTTT. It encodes CARSLLPPGDTEAFF.

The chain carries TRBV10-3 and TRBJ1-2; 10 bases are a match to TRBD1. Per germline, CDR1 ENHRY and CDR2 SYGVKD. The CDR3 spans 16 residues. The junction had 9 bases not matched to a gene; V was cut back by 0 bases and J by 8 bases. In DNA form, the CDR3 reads TGTGCCATCAGTGAGTCATCGGACAGGGGGATTGGGGGCTACACCTTC. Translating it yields CAISESSDRGIGGYTF.

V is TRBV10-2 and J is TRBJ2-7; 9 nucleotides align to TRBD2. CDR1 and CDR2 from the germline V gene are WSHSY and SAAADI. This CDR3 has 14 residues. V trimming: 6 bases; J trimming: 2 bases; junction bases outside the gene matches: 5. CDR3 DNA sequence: TGCGCCAGCAGGGTGGCGGGAGGGACCTACGAGCAGTACTTC. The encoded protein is CASRVAGGTYEQYF.

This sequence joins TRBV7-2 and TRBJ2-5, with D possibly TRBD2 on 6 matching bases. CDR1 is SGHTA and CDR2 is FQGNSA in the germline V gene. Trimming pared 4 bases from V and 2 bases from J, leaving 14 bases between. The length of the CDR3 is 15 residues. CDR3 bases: TGTGCCAGCAGCTATGCTAGCGTACCGCAAGAGACCCAGTACTTC. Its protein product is CASSYASVPQETQYF. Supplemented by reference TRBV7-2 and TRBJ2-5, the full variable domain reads GAGVSQSPSNKVTEKGKDVELRCDPISGHTALYWYRQSLGQGLEFLIYFQGNSAPDKSGLPSDRFSAERTGGSVSTLTIQRTQQEDSAVYLCASSYASVPQETQYFGPGTRLLVL.

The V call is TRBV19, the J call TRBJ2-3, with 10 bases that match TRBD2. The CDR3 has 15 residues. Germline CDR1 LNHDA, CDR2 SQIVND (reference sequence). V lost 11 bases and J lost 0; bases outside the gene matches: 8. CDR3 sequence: CAVNSGGPSTDTQYF. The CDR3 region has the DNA TGTGCCGTCAATAGCGGGGGGCCGAGCACAGATACGCAGTATTTT.

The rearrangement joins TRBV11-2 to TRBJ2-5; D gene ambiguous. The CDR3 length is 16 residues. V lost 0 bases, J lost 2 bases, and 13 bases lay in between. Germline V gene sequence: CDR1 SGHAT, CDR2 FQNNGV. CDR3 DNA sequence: TGTGCCAGCAGCTTAGATTTTGGAGAAGATCAAGAGACCCAGTACTTC. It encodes CASSLDFGEDQETQYF.